This note documents a single T cell receptor beta chain sequence. Its antigen target is currently unknown. Base qualities are missing; no much larger clone stands one base away. The data stem from a study of cytomegalovirus exposure and HLA in healthy donors (dated by TCRdb to about 2017). Context from the whole study: An earlier analysis of roughly 500 of the donors reported about 250 Gb of sequence data and 120 million or so unique TCR beta sequences from about 179 million T cells. The number of donors typed differed by locus, with about 629-630 for A, B, C, DRB1 and DQB1, roughly 520 for DQA1, about 610 for DPA1, and approximately 470 for DPB1. The later analysis used no new phenotypic data to find candidate immune exposures, relying instead on TCR beta sequences and their occurrence across donors. The study aimed to test whether cataloging public T cell receptors could reveal signatures of past pathogen exposure. To decide whether each TCR beta V gene segment behaved as functional or pseudogenic, an earlier analysis of some 540 of the donors relied on high-throughput TCR beta sequencing. All discovery cohort repertoires had been generated using a single sequencing platform. HLA typing included class I and class II loci at four-digit resolution. Five DR-DQ haplotypes were handled as single units for association and clustering because linkage in the cohort was strong. Of the 398 genotyped donors, 75% to 85% were placed in the genetic ancestry cluster associated with self-reported Caucasian donors. Alongside the repertoire data, information on donor age, sex, ethnicity and CMV serostatus was compiled. In a later genetic analysis, genome-wide SNP genotypes for about 65% of the roughly 670 donors were used, and that subset was treated as a discovery cohort. On average, roughly 250,000 unique TCR beta nucleotide sequences were sequenced per donor among roughly 430 genotyped donors of the cohort, with 15% to 20% of those sequences being non-productive. Approximately 300 gigabases of sequencing data and roughly 90 million unique TCR sequences were included in an early release covering several hundred HLA-typed donors. To predict cytomegalovirus infection status, the study combined high-throughput TCR immunosequencing, statistical association of individual TCRs with disease status, and machine learning. Using immunosequencing, the study profiled T cell repertoires from around 670 subjects and related those repertoires to cytomegalovirus serostatus. To study patterns of TCR occurrence, a later analysis re-analyzed previously published TCR beta repertoires from 500 to 850 donors and added high-resolution HLA genotyping. A separate validation cohort of roughly 130 different subjects was used in addition to the roughly 700-subject first cohort. Beyond this particular receptor, the publication reports: In this cohort, only TCR beta chains were sequenced, and detectable features were limited by the absence of alpha or paired-chain data. Some IMGT-functional V segments, including TRBV6-2 and TRBV6-3, could not be told apart with the 87-base-pair reads, so those segments were excluded. When HLA alleles, especially DR and DQ, strongly co-occurred, attributing TCR associations to individual alleles was difficult. In a later analysis, several top co-occurrence clusters were reported to appear linked to parvovirus B19, influenza, CMV and Epstein-Barr virus. A total of about 180 TCR beta chains were listed by the study as associated with cytomegalovirus. Because counts were too low, about 18 rarely observed V segments, including chromosome 9 orphons, were excluded from the earlier analysis of about 500 of the donors. Because some donors lacked HLA typing at each locus, the association tests relied only on the typed subset. In both the original and validation cohorts, the classifier was reported to diagnose cytomegalovirus status with high specificity and sensitivity. The authors suggested that the approach could potentially be generalized to other disease states and immunological phenotypes. A few of the identified cytomegalovirus-associated TCR beta chains were confirmed in vitro to be specific for cytomegalovirus antigens. A further reported finding was that TCR beta sequences accurately predicted the HLA-A and HLA-B alleles for most subjects in the first cohort. Specific HLA alleles were associated with over 15,000 TCR beta sequences at a false discovery rate of 0.05 in a later analysis. For the cohort, immune exposure information was limited to CMV serostatus. In an earlier analysis of fewer than 700 of the donors, most TCR beta V segments appeared in productive rearrangements about 87% or about 30% of the time, broadly matching IMGT annotations. A later analysis found that HLA-associated TCR beta chains were more clonally expanded and had lower generation probabilities than equally common non-associated chains. V-gene and J-gene trimming of TCR beta chains was associated with a missense DCLRE1C variant in a later genetic analysis, and the association was replicated in an independent cohort. Sequencing depth was assumed to be roughly uniform across donors in the presence/absence analyses, though that assumption may not hold. Compared with the approximately 670-donor mean, donors in an Asian-associated ancestry cluster had fewer N-insertions in productive TCRs, according to a later genetic analysis. Correlated functional status among segregating V segments might be attributable to linkage disequilibrium, but an unknown experimental factor could not be ruled out. In a later analysis, most CMV-associated TCR beta chains were found to appear HLA-restricted, with HLA associations seemingly driven largely by CMV exposure. In a later analysis, the rate of TCR association differed among HLA loci, with DRB1 alleles having the most associated TCRs and HLA-C alleles having the fewest. Most TCR sequences were observed very rarely across donors, whereas some public TCRs were present in many individuals. A cluster of highly shared sequence variants was judged likely to be a technical artifact of the sequencing pipeline.

Receptor amplification or capture employed the immunoSEQ multiplex PCR assay. For the multiplex PCR, a mixture combining 60 forward primers for TCR Vbeta segments and 13 reverse primers for TCR Jbeta segments was used. A multiplex PCR assay on genomic DNA amplified the CDR3 region of rearranged TCR beta genes. On the Illumina HiSeq System, the amplified TCR beta libraries were sequenced as 87-base-pair reads. As for the authors' bioinformatics: In a later analysis, roughly 80 million unique TCR beta chains were counted across the approximately 640 repertoires, and around 10 million of these chains were shared by at least two donors. To remove PCR and sequencing errors, raw reads were error-corrected and collapsed into unique sequences using a nearest-neighbor algorithm that merged closely related sequences. CDR3 sequences were aligned to IMGT reference sequences to assign V, D and J gene segments. Each retained sequence needed at least a six-nucleotide match to both a V gene segment and a J gene segment. A rearrangement was called productive if the CDR3 had no stop codons and remained in frame with V and J, and every other rearrangement was called non-productive. CDR3 was defined by IMGT convention, running from the second conserved V-encoded cysteine to the conserved J-encoded phenylalanine. The earlier analysis of some 600 of the donors excluded sequences that lacked an unambiguous match to a single V gene segment. An earlier analysis of about 600 of the donors called V segments functional above 56.7% productive rearrangements and segregating when the between-donor standard deviation exceeded 5%. A statistical classification framework was built for diagnosing cytomegalovirus status from the catalog of TCR beta chain sequences. In a later analysis, TCR nucleotide sequences were compared against IMGT/GENE-DB human TR gene sequences so that V and J genes could be assigned. In a later analysis, CDR3 sequences and most-parsimonious VDJ recombination scenarios were assigned using the TCRdist pipeline. A later analysis defined each TCR beta chain by its CDR3 amino acid sequence plus V-gene family, and excluded reads lacking a unique V-gene family. As a way to deal with suspected cross-contamination and a sequencing artifact, a later analysis dropped approximately 590 nucleotide sequences that were highly shared and had low generation probability. A later analysis calculated a clonal expansion index for each public chain from normalized within-repertoire ranks of inferred template counts. In a later analysis, generation probabilities were computed with a VDJ recombination model fitted to out-of-frame rearrangements, and the resulting probabilities were checked against IGoR. Hypergeometric tests were used in a later analysis to score TCR-TCR, TCR-HLA and TCR-CMV co-occurrence, with a repertoire-size bias correction applied to the TCR pairs. In a later analysis, false discovery rates were estimated by permuting HLA or CMV assignments 20 times. In a later analysis, co-occurring TCRs were grouped with DBSCAN, and TCRdist sequence similarity was added when clustering was performed within HLA-allele-positive subsets. Repertoires with fewer than 30,000 or more than 120,000 public chains, plus five repertoires with anomalous nucleotide sharing, were excluded from co-occurrence clustering. Drawn from immuneACCESS, this table holds only the in-frame rearrangements with V and J called that TCRdb kept. Clones are partly lost; checked studies trace under half to an unresolved V gene and leave the rest unexplained. The DNA was the basis for D and trimming; V, J and clone size are from that table. The sample data list about 34,000 clones, and about 87% of these were observed just once. The ten largest clones represent about 2.5% of the sample.

The V end gives up 6 bases and the J end 6 bases, leaving 5 bases in the junction not matched to a gene. CDR1 and CDR2 (MNHNS, SASEGT) derive from the germline V gene. The CDR3 holds 13 amino acids from the cysteine to the phenylalanine. The entry retains the CDR3 DNA only, 39 bases that are in frame from base 1. The cohort comprised fewer than 700 healthy bone marrow donors. Cohort members were all nominally healthy when sampled, although unrecorded immune exposures were likely present. The donor tested CMV seronegative and was one of the 352 seronegative cohort members. A peripheral blood sample was collected from each donor, and TCR beta sequencing was performed on peripheral blood mononuclear cells. The Qiagen DNeasy Blood Extraction Kit was used to extract genomic DNA from the blood cell samples.

The sequenced sample consisted of PBMCs. The chain couples TRBV6-1 to TRBJ1-5; TRBD1 lines up with 7 middle nucleotides. The receptor was isolated from a boy aged 10-17 years in good health and CMV-seronegative. The CDR3 protein: CASRTGDGQPQHF. The DNA sequence follows: TGTGCCAGCAGAACAGGGGACGGTCAGCCCCAGCATTTT.